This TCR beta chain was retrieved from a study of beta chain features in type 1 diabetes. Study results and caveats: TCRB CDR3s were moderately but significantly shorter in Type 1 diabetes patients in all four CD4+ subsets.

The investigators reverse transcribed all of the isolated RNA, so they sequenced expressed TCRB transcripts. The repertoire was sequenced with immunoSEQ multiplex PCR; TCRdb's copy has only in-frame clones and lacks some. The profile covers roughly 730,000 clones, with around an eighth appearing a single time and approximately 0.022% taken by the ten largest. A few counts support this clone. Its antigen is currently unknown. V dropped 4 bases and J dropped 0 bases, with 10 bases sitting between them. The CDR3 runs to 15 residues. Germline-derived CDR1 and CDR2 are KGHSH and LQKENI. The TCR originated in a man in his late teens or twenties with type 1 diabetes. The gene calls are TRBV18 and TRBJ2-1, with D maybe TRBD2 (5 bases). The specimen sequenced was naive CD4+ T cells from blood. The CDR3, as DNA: TGTGCCAGCTCACAACTGGGGAGCTCCTACAATGAGCAGTTCTTC. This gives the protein CASSQLGSSYNEQFF.